This is a list of T cell receptor beta chains from one sample in a study of control samples from healthy donors and cancer patients. Clones were sequenced by immunoSEQ multiplex PCR, and TCRdb holds only the in-frame ones, with some missing. The sample contains approximately 50,000 clones, roughly 87% of which appear only once. Sequenced: PBMCs. The receptor source for this set is a man aged 60-69 years with head and neck cancer. Both conserved end residues are part of each CDR3.

TRBV7-9	TRBJ2-3	CASSHPGLAGTDTQYF
TRBV3-1/TRBV3-2	TRBJ1-1	CASSQTGRPKAFF
TRBV6-6	TRBJ1-5	CASSYPTGSNQPQHF
TRBV6-5	TRBJ1-3	CASSTGTSGNTIYF
TRBV11-3	TRBJ2-1	CASGPGGALNNEQFF
TRBV3-1/TRBV3-2	TRBJ1-1	CASSLSVGWRAEAFF
TRBV6-2/TRBV6-3	TRBJ2-3	CASSSLEPGLALSGTQYF
TRBV5-1	TRBJ2-7	CASSFSGSSYEQYF
TRBV18	TRBJ2-5	CASSQQSSGEQETQYF
TRBV3-1/TRBV3-2	TRBJ1-4	CASSPGQFGEKLFF
TRBV5-1	TRBJ1-4	CASSLGAGLIKERKLFF
TRBV19	TRBJ2-1	CASSIRPGPSGYEQFF
TRBV11-1	TRBJ2-1	CASSLSGQGMRNEQFF
TRBV7-9	TRBJ2-3	CASSQRRTSGGTSTDTQYF
TRBV29-1	TRBJ1-2	CSVGVEASYGYTF
TRBV30	TRBJ1-6	CAWSVLAGRYNSPLHF
TRBV4-3	TRBJ2-1	CASSQGSDGFYNEQFF
TRBV6-1	TRBJ2-5	CASSEAAGIQETQYF
TRBV7-2	TRBJ2-3	CASSDRTGGTDTQYF
TRBV6-6	TRBJ1-6	CASSQTGNSPLHF
TRBV7-8	TRBJ1-2	CASSLAVDVYNYGYTF
TRBV24-1	TRBJ1-5	CATSDWDSNQPQHF
TRBV25-1	TRBJ2-7	CASSEGAVLDEQYF